This T cell receptor (beta chain) was identified in a study of CD8 T cells in Susac syndrome. Study-level results: Individuals included in the TCR sequencing and HLA analysis were acknowledged by the study to be relatively few in number.

Negative isolation yielded CD8+ and CD4+ T cells; FACS enriched TEMRA cells. cDNA came from about 0.51 to 1 ug RNA primed by random hexamers. TCRdb analysed the immunoSEQ multiplex PCR reads with MiXCR anew, one entry per CDR3 protein. The sample records more than 100,000 distinct CDR3 sequences, roughly 94% being singletons. Trimming removed 0 bases from V and 6 bases from J; junction bases left unmatched: 10. Germline V lookup: CDR1 LGHNA, CDR2 YSLEER. The CDR3 has 17 amino acids. Of note for this clonotype: Its antigen is not identified.

The source material was CD8+ T cells from PBMCs. This TCR derives from a human donor with Susac syndrome. The genes are TRBV4-3 and TRBJ2-1; 8 bases line up with TRBD2. For the CDR3, the DNA is TGCGCCAGCAGCCAAGATGGTCCGGGGGGGTGGGCCAATGAGCAGTTCTTC. Protein product: CASSQDGPGGWANEQFF.